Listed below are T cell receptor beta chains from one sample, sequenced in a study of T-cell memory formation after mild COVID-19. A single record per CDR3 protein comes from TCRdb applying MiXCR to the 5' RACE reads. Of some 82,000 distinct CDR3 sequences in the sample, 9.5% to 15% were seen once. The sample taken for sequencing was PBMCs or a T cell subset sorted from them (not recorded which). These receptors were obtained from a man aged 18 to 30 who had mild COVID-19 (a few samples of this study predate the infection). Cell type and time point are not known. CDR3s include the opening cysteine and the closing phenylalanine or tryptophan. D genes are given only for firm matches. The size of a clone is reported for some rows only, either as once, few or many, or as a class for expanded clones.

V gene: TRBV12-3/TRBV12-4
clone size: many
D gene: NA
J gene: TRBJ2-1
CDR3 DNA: TGTGCCAGCAGGACGGAGGGGCCGAGATACAATGAGCAGTTCTTC
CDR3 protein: CASRTEGPRYNEQFF

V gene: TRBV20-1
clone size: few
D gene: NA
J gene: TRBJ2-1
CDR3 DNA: TGCAGTGCCCCAGGCCGGCGGGGCAATGAGCAGTTCTTC
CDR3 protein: CSAPGRRGNEQFF

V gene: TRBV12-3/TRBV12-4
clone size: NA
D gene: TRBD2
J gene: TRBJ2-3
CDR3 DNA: TGTGCCAGCCTGGGGACTAGCGGCCCAGATACGCAGTATTTT
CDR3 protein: CASLGTSGPDTQYF

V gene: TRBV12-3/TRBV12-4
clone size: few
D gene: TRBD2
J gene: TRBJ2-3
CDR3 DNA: TGTGCCAGCAACCATTTAGCGGGGGAGAGCTCGAATTTT
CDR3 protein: CASNHLAGESSNF

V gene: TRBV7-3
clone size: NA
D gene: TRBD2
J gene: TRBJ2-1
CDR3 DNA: TGTGCCAGCAGCTCTAGCGGGGGGGCCGGGAATGAGCAGTTCTTC
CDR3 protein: CASSSSGGAGNEQFF

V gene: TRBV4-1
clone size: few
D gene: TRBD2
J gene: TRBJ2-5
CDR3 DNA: TGCGCCAGCAGTCGGACTAGCGGGGGGGCTCGAGAAGAGACCCAGTACTTC
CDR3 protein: CASSRTSGGAREETQYF

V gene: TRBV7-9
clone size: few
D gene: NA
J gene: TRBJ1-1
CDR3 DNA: TGTGCCAGCAGCTTACTAACCGGCCCTGAAGCTTTCTTT
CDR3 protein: CASSLLTGPEAFF

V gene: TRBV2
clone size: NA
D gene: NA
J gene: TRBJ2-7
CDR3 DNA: TGTGCCAGCAGTGAAGCGACGGGACGCTACGAGCAGTACTTC
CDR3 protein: CASSEATGRYEQYF

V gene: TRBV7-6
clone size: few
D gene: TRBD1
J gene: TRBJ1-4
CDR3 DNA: TGTGCCAGCAGCTCACAACTCCGGGACAGTAATGAAAAACTGTTTTTT
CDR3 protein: CASSSQLRDSNEKLFF

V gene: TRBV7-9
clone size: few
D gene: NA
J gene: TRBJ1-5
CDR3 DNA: TGTGCCAGCAGCCAGGGGAGCAGACAGCCCCAGCATTTT
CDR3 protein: CASSQGSRQPQHF

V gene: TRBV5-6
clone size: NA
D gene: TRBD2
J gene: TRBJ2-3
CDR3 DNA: TGTGCCAGCAGCGGACTAGCGGGGTTCACAGATACGCAGTATTTT
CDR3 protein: CASSGLAGFTDTQYF

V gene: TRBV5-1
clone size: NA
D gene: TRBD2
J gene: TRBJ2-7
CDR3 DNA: TGCGCCAGCGCGACTAGCGGGAGCTACGAGCAGTACTTC
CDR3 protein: CASATSGSYEQYF

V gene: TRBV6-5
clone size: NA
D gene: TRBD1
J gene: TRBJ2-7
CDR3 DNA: TGTGCCAGCAGCCGCCCCACAGGGGGCCGTTACGAGCAGTACTTC
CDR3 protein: CASSRPTGGRYEQYF

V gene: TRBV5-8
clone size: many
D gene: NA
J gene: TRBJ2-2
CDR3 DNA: TGTGCCAGCAGCTTGTTCGGGACGGGGAACACCGGGGAGCTGTTTTTT
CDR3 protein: CASSLFGTGNTGELFF

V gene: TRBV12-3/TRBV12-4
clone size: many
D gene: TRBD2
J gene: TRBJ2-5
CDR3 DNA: TGTGCCAGCAGTGGGACGGGACTAGCGGTTTCTCAGACCCAGTACTTC
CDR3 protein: CASSGTGLAVSQTQYF

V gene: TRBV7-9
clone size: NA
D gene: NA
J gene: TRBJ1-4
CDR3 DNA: TGTGCCTGGGGGTCGACTAATGAAAAACTGTTTTTT
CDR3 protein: CAWGSTNEKLFF

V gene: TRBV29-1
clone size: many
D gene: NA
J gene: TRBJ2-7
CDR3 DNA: TGCAGCGTTGAATATGCAGCCTACGAGCAGTACTTC
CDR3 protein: CSVEYAAYEQYF

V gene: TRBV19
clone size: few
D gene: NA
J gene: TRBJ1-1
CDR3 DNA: TGTGCCAGTAGTTGGACAAGAAACACTGAAGCTTTCTTT
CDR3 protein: CASSWTRNTEAFF

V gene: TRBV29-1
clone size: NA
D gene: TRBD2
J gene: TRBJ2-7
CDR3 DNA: TGCAGCGTTGACGGGGGGTACGAGCAGTACTTC
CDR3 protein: CSVDGGYEQYF

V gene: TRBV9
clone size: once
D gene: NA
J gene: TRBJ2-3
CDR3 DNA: TGTGCCAGCAGCGTAGCTTCTAGCACAGATACGCAGTATTTT
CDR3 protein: CASSVASSTDTQYF

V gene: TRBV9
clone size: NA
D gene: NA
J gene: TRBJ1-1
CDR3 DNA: TGTGCCAGCAGCGTAGGCTACCAGACATTGAACACTGAAGCTTTCTTT
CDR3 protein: CASSVGYQTLNTEAFF

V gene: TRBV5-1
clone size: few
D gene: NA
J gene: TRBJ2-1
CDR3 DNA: TGCGCCAGCAGCTTGGGAGCGGCAGAGCAGTTCTTC
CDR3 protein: CASSLGAAEQFF

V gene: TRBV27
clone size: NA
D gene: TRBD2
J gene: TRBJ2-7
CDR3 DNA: TGTGCCACCAGCCGAGGGGCGGGGGGATACGAGCAGTACTTC
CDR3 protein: CATSRGAGGYEQYF

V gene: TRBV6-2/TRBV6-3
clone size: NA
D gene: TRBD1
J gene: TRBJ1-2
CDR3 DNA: TGTGCCAGCAAATCGACAGGGTACGAAAGTGGCTACACCTTC
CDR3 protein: CASKSTGYESGYTF

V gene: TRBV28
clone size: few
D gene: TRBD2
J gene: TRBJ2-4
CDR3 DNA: TGTGCCAGCAGTGTGACTAGCCCGGTAGCCAAAAACATTCAGTACTTC
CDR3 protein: CASSVTSPVAKNIQYF

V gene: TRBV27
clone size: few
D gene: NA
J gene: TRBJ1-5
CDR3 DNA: TGTGCCAGCAGCCTTCGGCGATCCGCTAGCAATCAGCCCCAGCATTTT
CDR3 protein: CASSLRRSASNQPQHF

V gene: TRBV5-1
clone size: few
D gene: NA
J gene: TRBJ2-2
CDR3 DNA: TGCGCCAGCAGCTATTTCAGGAACACCGGGGAGCTGTTTTTT
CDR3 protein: CASSYFRNTGELFF

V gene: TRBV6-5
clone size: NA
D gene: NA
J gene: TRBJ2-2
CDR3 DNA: TGTGCCAGCAGTTACAGGACCGGGGAGCTGTTTTTT
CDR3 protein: CASSYRTGELFF

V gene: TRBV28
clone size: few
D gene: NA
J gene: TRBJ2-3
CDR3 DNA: TGTGCCAGCAGTTCCCGCCAGGGAAACACAGATACGCAGTATTTT
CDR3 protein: CASSSRQGNTDTQYF

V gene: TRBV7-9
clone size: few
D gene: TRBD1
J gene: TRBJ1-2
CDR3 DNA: TGTGCCAGCAGCAAACAGGGGAAGGATGGCTACACCTTC
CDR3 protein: CASSKQGKDGYTF

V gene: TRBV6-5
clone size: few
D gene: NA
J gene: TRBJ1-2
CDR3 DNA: TGTGCCAGCAGTTACTCGAGCCAGGGGTTGGGCTACACCTTC
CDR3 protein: CASSYSSQGLGYTF

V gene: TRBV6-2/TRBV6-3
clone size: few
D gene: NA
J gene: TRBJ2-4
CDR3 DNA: TGTGCCAGCAGTCTATCAGGGTATGCCAAAAACATTCAGTACTTC
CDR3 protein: CASSLSGYAKNIQYF

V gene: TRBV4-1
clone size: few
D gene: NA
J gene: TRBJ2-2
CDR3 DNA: TGCGCCAGCAGTATGGACTACAACACCGGGGAGCTGTTTTTT
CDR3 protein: CASSMDYNTGELFF

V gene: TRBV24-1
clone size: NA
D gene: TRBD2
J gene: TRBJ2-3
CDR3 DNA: TGTGCCACCAGTGACCTTAGCGGGGGGCTGGATACGCAGTATTTT
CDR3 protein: CATSDLSGGLDTQYF

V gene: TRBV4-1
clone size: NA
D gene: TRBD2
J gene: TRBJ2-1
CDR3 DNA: TGCGCCAGCAGGGGACCGGGACTAGCGGACAATGAGCAGTTCTTC
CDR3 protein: CASRGPGLADNEQFF

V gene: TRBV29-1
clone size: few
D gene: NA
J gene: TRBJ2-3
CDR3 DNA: TGCAGCGGGGAGGGGGGGCCAGATACGCAGTATTTT
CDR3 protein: CSGEGGPDTQYF

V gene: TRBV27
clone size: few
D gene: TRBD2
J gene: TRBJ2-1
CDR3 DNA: TGTGCCAGCAGTCCCGGACTAGTTGTTGAGCAGTTCTTC
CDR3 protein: CASSPGLVVEQFF

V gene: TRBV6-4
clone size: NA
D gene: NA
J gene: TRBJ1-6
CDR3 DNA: TGTGCCAGCAGCCCCGGGACCGCCCGTTCACCCCTCCACTTT
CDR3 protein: CASSPGTARSPLHF

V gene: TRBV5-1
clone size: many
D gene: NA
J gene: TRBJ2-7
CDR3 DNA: TGCGCCAGCAGCTCCGGGTCGCTCTCCTACGAGCAGTACTTC
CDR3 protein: CASSSGSLSYEQYF

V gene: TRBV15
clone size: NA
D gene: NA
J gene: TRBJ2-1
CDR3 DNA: TGTGCCACCGCAGCGAGGATGGAGACAAGTGAGCAGTTCTTC
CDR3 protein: CATAARMETSEQFF

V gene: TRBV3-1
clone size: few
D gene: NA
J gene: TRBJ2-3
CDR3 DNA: TGTGCCAGCAGCCCAAAAGTCTACACAGATACGCAGTATTTT
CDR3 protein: CASSPKVYTDTQYF

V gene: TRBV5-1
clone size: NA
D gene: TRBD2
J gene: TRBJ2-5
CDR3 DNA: TGCGCCAGCAGCTTGGAGCGGGGGGCCGTAGAGACCCAGTACTTC
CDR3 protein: CASSLERGAVETQYF

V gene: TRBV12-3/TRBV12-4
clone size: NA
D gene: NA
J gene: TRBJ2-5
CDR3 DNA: TGTGCCAGCACCCAGACTGAACAAGAGACCCAGTACTTC
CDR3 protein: CASTQTEQETQYF

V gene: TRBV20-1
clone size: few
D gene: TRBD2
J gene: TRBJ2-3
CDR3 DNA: TGCAGTGCTGACCCTGGAGGGCTAGCGGGGGGGACAGATACGCAGTATTTT
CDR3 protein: CSADPGGLAGGTDTQYF

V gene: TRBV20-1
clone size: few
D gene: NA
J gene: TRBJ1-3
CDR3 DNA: TGCAGTGCTCATAGGGGAAACACCATATATTTT
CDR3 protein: CSAHRGNTIYF

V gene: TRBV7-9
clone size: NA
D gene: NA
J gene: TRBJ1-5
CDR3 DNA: TGTGCCAGCAGCTACGGGGGCACGGGGCAGCCCCAGCATTTT
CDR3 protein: CASSYGGTGQPQHF

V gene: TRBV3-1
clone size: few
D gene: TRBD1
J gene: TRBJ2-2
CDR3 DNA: TGTGCCAGCAGCCGGACAGGCTATACCGGGGAGCTGTTTTTT
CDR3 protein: CASSRTGYTGELFF

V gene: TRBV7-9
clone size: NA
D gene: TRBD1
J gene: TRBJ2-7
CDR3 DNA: TGTGCCAGCAGCAGGACAGGCCCCTACGAGCAGTACTTC
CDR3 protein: CASSRTGPYEQYF

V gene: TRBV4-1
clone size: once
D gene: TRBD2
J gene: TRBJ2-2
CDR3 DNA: TGCGCCATCTGGAGCATGCGGGGGGGCCTCGTCACCGGGGAGCTGTTTTTT
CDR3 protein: CAIWSMRGGLVTGELFF

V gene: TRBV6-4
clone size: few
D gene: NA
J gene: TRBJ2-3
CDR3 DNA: TGTGCCAGCAGTGATGGGGGGACCACAGATACGCAGTATTTT
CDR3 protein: CASSDGGTTDTQYF

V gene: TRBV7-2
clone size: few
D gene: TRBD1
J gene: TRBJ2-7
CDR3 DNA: TGTGCCAGCAGTCGCAGGGACAGCTATTCCTACGAGCAGTACTTC
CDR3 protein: CASSRRDSYSYEQYF

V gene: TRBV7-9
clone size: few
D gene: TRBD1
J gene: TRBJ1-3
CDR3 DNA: TGTGCCAGCAGCTGGGGACAGGGAATCTCTGGAAACACCATATATTTT
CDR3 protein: CASSWGQGISGNTIYF

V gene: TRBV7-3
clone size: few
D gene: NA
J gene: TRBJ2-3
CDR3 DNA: TGTGCCAGCACCCAGACAGGCACAGATACGCAGTATTTT
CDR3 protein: CASTQTGTDTQYF

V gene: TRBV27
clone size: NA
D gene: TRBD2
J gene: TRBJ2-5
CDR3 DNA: TGTGCCAGCTCCCCTGGACTAGCTCAGACCCAGTACTTC
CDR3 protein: CASSPGLAQTQYF

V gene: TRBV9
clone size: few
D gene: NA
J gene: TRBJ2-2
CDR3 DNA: TGTGCCAGCAGCTTCCGGACCCCCAACACCGGGGAGCTGTTTTTT
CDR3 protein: CASSFRTPNTGELFF

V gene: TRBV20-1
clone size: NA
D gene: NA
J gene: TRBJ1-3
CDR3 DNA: TGCAGTGCCATAGGACCTCGAAAGACTGATGGAAACACCATATATTTT
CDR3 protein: CSAIGPRKTDGNTIYF

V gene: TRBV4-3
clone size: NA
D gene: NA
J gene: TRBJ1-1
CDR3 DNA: TGCGCCAGCAGCCAAGGTTATCCAGGACCCGGGGTGGGGGACACTGAAGCTTTCTTT
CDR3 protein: CASSQGYPGPGVGDTEAFF